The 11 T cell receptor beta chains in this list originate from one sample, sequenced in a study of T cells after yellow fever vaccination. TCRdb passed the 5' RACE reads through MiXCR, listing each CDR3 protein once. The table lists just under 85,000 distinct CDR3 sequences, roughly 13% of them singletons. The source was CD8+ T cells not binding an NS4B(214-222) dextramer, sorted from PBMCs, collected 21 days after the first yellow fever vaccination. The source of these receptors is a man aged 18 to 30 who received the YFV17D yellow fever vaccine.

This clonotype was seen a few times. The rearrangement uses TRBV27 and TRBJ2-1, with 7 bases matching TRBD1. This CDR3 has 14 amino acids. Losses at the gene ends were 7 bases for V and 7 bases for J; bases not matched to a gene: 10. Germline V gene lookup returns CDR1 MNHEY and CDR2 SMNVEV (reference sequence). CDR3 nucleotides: TGTGCCAGCAAAGTCCTTGACAGGGTTAATGAGCAGTTCTTC. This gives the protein CASKVLDRVNEQFF.

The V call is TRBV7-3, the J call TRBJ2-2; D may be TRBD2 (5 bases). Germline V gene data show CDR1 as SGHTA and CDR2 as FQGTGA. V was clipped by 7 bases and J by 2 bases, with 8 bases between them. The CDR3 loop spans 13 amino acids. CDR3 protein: CASNGGNTGELFF. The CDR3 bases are TGTGCCAGCAACGGAGGAAACACCGGGGAGCTGTTTTTT. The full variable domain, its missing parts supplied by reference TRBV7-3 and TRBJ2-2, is GAGVSQTPSNKVTEKGKYVELRCDPISGHTALYWYRQSLGQGPEFLIYFQGTGAADDSGLPNDRFFAVRPEGSVSTLKIQRTERGDSAVYLCASNGGNTGELFFGEGSRLTVL.

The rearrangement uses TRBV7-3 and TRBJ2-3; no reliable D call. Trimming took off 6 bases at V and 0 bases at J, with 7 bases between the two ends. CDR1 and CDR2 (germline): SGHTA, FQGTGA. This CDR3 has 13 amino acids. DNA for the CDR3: TGTGCCAGCAGTGGTACTAGCACAGATACGCAGTATTTT. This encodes CASSGTSTDTQYF.

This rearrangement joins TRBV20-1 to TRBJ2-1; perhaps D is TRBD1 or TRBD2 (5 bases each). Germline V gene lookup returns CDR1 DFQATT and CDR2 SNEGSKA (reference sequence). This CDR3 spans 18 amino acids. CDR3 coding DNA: TGCACCCCCCGTCCGGGACCGACCCCGAATAGCTCCTACAATGAGCAGTTCTTC. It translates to CTPRPGPTPNSSYNEQFF.

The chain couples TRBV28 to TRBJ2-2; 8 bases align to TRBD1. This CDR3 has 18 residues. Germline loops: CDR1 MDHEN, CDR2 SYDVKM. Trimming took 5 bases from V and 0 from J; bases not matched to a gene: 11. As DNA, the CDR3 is TGTGCCAGCAGTGGGTCCGTGTACAGGGGGGCGAACACCGGGGAGCTGTTTTTT. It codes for CASSGSVYRGANTGELFF.

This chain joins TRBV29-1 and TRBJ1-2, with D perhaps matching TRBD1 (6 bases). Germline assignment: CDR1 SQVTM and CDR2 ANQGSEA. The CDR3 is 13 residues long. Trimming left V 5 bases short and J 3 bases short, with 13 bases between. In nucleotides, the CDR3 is TGCAGCGTTTTATACAGGGCGGACTATGGCTACACCTTC. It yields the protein CSVLYRADYGYTF.

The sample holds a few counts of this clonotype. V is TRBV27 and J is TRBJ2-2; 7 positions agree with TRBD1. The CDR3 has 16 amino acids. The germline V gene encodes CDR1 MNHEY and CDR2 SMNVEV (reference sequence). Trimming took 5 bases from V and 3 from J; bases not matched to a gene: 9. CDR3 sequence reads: CASSNRQGGDTGELFF. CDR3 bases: TGTGCCAGCAGTAACCGACAGGGTGGGGACACCGGGGAGCTGTTTTTT.

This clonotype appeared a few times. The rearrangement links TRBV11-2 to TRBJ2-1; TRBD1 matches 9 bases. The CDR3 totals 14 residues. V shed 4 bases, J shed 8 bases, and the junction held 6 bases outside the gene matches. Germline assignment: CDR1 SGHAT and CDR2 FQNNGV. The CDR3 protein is CASSWGQGIYEQFF. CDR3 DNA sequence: TGTGCCAGCAGCTGGGGACAGGGTATCTATGAGCAGTTCTTC.

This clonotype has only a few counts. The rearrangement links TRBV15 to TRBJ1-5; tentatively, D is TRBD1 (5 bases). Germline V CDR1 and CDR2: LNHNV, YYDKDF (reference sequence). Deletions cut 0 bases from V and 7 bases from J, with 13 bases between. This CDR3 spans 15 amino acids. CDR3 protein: CATSRDLRGGQPQHF. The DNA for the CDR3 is TGTGCCACCAGCAGAGATCTGAGGGGAGGCCAGCCCCAGCATTTT.

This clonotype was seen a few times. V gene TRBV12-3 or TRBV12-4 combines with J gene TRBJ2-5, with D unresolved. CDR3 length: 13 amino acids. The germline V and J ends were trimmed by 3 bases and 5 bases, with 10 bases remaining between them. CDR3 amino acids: CASSFPLGETQYF. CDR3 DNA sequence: TGTGCCAGCAGTTTCCCTTTGGGGGAGACCCAGTACTTC.

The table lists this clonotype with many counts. This CDR3 reads CAISESRQGTYEQYV. DNA for the CDR3: TGTGCCATCAGTGAGTCAAGACAGGGAACCTACGAGCAGTACGTC. V usage is TRBV10-3 and J usage is TRBJ2-7, with 7 bases lining up with TRBD1. Germline V CDR1 and CDR2: ENHRY, SYGVKD. CDR3 length equals 15 residues. V lost 0 bases, J lost 2 bases, and 4 bases stayed unmatched.